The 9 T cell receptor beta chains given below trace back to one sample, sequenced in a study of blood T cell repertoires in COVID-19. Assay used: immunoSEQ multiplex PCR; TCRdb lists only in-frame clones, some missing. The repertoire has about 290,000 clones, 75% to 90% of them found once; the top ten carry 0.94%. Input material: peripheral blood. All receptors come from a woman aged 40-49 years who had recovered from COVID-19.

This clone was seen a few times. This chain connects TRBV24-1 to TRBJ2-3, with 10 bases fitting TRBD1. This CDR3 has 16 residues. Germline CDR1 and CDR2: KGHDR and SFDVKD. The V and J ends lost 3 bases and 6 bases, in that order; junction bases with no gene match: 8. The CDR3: CATSDTGTGDSDTQYF. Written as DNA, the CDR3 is TGTGCCACCAGTGATACCGGGACAGGGGATTCCGATACGCAGTATTTT.

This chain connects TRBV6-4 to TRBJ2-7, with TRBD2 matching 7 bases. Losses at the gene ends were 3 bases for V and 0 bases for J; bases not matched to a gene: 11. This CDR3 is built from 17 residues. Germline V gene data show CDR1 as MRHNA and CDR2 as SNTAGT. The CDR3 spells CASSESLLAVDSYEQYF. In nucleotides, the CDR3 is TGTGCCAGCAGTGAGTCGCTTCTAGCGGTGGACTCCTACGAGCAGTACTTC.

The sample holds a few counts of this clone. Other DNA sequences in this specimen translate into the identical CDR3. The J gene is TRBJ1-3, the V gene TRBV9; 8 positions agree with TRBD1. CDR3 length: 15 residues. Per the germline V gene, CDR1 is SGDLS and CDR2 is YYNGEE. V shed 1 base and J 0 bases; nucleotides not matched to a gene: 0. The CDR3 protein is CASSVQGASGNTIYF. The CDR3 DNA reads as TGTGCCAGCAGCGTACAGGGGGCCTCTGGAAACACCATATATTTT.

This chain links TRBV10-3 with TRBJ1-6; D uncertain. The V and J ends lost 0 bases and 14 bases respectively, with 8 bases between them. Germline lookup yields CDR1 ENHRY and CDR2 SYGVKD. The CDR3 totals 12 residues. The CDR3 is CAISESKNTLHF. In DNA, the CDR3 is TGTGCCATCAGTGAGTCGAAAAACACCCTCCACTTT.

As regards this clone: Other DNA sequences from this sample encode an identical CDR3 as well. The CDR3 DNA reads TGTGCCAGCAGTTTCGGGGGAAATGAGCAGTTCTTC. The encoded protein is CASSFGGNEQFF. The J gene is TRBJ2-1, the V gene TRBV12-3 or TRBV12-4; D is perhaps TRBD2 (6 bases). Trimming stripped 3 bases from V and 7 bases from J, with 7 bases between. The CDR3 has 12 residues.

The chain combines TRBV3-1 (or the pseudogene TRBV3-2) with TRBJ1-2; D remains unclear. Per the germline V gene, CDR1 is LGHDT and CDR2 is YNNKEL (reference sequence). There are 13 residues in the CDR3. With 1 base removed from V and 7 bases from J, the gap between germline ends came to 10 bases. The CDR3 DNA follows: TGTGCCAGCAGCCAAGTCAAATCCGGTGGCTACACCTTC. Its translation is CASSQVKSGGYTF.

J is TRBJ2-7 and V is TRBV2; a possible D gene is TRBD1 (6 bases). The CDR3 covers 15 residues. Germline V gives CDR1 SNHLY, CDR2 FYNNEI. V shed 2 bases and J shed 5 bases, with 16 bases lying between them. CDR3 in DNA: TGTGCCAGCAGTGAATTGGACAGTTTGTTCCACGAGCAGTACTTC. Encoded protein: CASSELDSLFHEQYF.

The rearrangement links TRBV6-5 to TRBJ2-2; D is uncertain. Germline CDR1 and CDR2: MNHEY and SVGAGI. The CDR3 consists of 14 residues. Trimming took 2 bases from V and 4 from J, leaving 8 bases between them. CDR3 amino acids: CASSYRPVTGELFF. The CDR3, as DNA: TGTGCCAGCAGTTACCGTCCGGTCACCGGGGAGCTGTTTTTT.

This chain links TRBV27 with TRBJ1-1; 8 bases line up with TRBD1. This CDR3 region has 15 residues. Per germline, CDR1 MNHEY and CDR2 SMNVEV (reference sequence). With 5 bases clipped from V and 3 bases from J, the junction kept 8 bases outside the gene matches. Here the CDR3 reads CASSHGQGRYTEAFF. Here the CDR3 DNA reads TGTGCCAGCAGTCACGGACAGGGACGGTACACTGAAGCTTTCTTT.